The 2 T cell receptor beta chains listed next were all sequenced from one sample in a study of blood T cell repertoires in COVID-19. The repertoire was sequenced with immunoSEQ multiplex PCR; TCRdb's copy has only in-frame clones and lacks some. The sample gives about 370,000 clones, roughly nine tenths of which show up once; around 3% is in the top ten. Sample: peripheral blood. The origin of the receptors is a woman younger than 45 with COVID-19, enrolled during active disease.

The chain links TRBV12-3 or TRBV12-4 to TRBJ1-2, with 8 bases matching TRBD1. The CDR3 is 12 residues long. Losses at the gene ends were 3 bases for V and 10 bases for J; bases not matched to a gene: 4. The CDR3: CASSLGQAYYTF. The CDR3, as DNA: TGTGCCAGCAGTTTGGGACAGGCGTACTACACCTTC.

The chain is built from TRBV4-1 and TRBJ1-6; D is unclear. Germline lookup yields CDR1 MGHRA and CDR2 YSYEKL. There are 20 residues in the CDR3. Trimming shortened V by 1 base and J by 5 bases, and 24 bases separated the two germline ends. The CDR3 sequence: CASSQGLRGAYGPNNSPLHF. In nucleotides, the CDR3 is TGCGCCAGCAGCCAAGGATTACGTGGAGCCTACGGTCCTAATAATTCACCCCTCCACTTT.